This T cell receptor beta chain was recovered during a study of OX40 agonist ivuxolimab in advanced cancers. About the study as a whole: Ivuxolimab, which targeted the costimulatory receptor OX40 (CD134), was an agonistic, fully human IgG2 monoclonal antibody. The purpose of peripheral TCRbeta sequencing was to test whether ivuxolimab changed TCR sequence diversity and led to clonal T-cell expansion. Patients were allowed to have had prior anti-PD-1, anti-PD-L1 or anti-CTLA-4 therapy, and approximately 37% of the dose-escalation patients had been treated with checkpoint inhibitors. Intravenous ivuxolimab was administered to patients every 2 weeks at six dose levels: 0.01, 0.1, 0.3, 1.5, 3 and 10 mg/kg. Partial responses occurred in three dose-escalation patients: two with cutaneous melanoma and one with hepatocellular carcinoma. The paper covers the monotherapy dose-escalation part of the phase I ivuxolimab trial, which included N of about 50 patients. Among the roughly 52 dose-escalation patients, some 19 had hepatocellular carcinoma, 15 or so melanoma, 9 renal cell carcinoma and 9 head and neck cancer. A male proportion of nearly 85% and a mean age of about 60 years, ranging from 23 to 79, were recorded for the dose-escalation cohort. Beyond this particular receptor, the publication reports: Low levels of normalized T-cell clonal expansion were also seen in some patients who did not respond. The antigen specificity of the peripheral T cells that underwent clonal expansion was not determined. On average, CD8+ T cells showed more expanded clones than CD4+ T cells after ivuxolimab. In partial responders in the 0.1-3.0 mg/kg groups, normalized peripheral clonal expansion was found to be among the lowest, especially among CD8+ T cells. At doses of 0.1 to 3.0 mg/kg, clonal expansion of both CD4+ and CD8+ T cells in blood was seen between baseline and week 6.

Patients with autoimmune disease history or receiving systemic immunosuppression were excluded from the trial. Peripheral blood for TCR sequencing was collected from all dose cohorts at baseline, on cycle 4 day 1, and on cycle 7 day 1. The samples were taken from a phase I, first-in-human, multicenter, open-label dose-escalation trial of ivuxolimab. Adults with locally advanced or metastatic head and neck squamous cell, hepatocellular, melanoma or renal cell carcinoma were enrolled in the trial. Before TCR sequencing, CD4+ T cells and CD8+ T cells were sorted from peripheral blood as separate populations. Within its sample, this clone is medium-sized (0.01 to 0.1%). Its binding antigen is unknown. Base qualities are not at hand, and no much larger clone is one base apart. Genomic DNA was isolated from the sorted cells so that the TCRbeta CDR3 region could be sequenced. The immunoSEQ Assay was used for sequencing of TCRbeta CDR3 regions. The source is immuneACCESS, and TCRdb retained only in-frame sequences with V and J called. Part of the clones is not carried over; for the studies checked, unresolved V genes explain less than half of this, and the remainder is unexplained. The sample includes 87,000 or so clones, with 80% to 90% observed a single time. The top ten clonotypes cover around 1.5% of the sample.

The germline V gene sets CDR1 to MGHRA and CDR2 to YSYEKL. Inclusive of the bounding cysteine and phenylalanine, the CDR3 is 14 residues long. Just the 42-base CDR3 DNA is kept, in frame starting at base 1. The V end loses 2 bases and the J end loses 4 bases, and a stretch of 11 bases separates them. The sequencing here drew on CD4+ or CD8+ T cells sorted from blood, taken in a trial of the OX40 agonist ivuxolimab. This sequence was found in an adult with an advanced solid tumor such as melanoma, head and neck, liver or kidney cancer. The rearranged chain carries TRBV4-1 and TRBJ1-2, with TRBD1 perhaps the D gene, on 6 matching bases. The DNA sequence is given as TGCGCCAGCAGCCAAAGTACAGGGCTCTATGGCTACACCTTC. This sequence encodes CASSQSTGLYGYTF.